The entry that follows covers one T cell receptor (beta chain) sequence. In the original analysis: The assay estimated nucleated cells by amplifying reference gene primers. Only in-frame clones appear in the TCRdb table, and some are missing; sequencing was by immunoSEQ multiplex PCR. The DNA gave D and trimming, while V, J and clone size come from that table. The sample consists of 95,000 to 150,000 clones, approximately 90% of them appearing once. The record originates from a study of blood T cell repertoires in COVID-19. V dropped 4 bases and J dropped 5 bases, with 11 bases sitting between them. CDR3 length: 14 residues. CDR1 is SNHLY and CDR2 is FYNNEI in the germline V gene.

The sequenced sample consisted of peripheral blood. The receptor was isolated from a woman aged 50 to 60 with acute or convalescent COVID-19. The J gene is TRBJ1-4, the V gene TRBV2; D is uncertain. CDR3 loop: CASSARQENEKLFF. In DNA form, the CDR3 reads TGTGCCAGCAGTGCCCGGCAGGAAAATGAAAAACTGTTTTTT.